These 27 T cell receptor beta chains were all obtained from the same sample, sequenced in a study of blood T cell repertoires in COVID-19. TCRdb's table, derived via immunoSEQ multiplex PCR, lists solely in-frame clones and lacks some. This table holds around 30,000 clones, about nine tenths found once. Specimen: peripheral blood. The receptor source for this set is a human donor in a cohort sampled during active COVID-19. The donor label of this sample is uncertain.

This clone was seen only once. The chain recombines TRBV27 with TRBJ1-2, with TRBD1 matching 7 bases. J lost 0 bases, V lost 6 bases, and 4 bases had no gene match. The V gene's germline CDR1 is MNHEY and CDR2 SMNVEV (reference sequence). The CDR3 covers 14 residues. The CDR3 loop reads CASRSTGPNYGYTF. CDR3 nucleotide sequence: TGTGCCAGCAGGTCGACAGGGCCTAACTATGGCTACACCTTC.

CDR3 in amino acids: CASSPRRDREGYTF. CDR3 DNA: TGTGCCAGCAGCCCCCGGAGGGACCGGGAGGGCTACACCTTC. The genes are TRBV14 and TRBJ1-2; weak D call: TRBD1 (5 bases). CDR1 is SGHDN and CDR2 is FVKESK in the germline V gene. CDR3 length: 14 residues. The germline V and J ends were trimmed by 4 bases and 8 bases, with 17 bases remaining between them.

The chain has TRBV6-5 and TRBJ2-7; D perhaps matches TRBD1 (7 bases). Trimming removed 9 bases at V and 2 bases at J, with 20 bases between. The CDR3 contains 15 residues. CDR1 MNHEY and CDR2 SVGAGI come from the germline V gene. The CDR3 DNA follows: TGTGCCAGTGGGGCGTGGCAGGGGGGTACCTACGAGCAGTACTTC. Amino acid sequence: CASGAWQGGTYEQYF.

The chain employs TRBV27 and TRBJ2-3; 8 nucleotides line up with TRBD2. Germline assignment: CDR1 MNHEY and CDR2 SMNVEV (reference sequence). The CDR3 has 17 amino acids. With 6 bases clipped from V and 0 bases from J, the junction kept 11 bases outside the gene matches. The CDR3 DNA is TGTGCCAGCAGCCGAGCTACCGGGGGGGCTAGCACAGATACGCAGTATTTT. Protein product: CASSRATGGASTDTQYF.

V gene TRBV18 combines with J gene TRBJ1-1; 11 nucleotides agree with TRBD1. The V segment lost 3 bases and the J segment 5 bases; nucleotides outside the gene matches: 11. The CDR3 has 17 residues. Germline CDR1 reads KGHSH; CDR2 reads LQKENI. The CDR3 sequence is CASSPRDRGRLGTEAFF. CDR3 nucleotides: TGTGCCAGCTCACCCCGGGACAGGGGGAGGTTGGGGACTGAAGCTTTCTTT.

The rearrangement uses TRBV7-9 and TRBJ2-7; perhaps TRBD1 as D (5 bases). This CDR3 contains 13 residues. The V end lost 5 bases, the J end lost 1 base, and 9 bases lay between the germline ends. In germline, CDR1 is SEHNR, CDR2 FQNEAQ (reference sequence). CDR3 in amino acids: CASSVDNSYEQYF. The CDR3 DNA is TGTGCCAGCAGCGTGGACAATTCCTACGAGCAGTACTTC.

The chain is built from TRBV10-3 and TRBJ2-2, with 9 positions matching TRBD2. Looked up from germline, CDR1 is ENHRY and CDR2 is SYGVKD. There are 15 residues in the CDR3. Unmatched junction bases numbered 8, after V lost 7 bases and J lost 5 bases. Here the CDR3 DNA reads TGTGCCATCACAGCTAGCGGGGTTGAGACCGGGGAGCTGTTTTTT. Protein: CAITASGVETGELFF.

The V call is TRBV5-1, the J call TRBJ2-1; weak D call: TRBD2 (6 bases). Germline V gene lookup returns CDR1 SGHRS and CDR2 YFSETQ. The V gene lost 2 bases and the J gene lost 3 bases, with 12 bases spanning the gap. The CDR3 extends over 15 amino acids. CDR3 region: CASSLPGANYNEQFF. The CDR3 nucleotides read TGCGCCAGCAGCTTACCGGGAGCGAACTACAATGAGCAGTTCTTC.

J is TRBJ1-6 and V is TRBV10-3; D ambiguous. V was pared by 2 bases and J by 0 bases, with 5 bases between. This CDR3 contains 15 residues. Germline V gives CDR1 ENHRY, CDR2 SYGVKD. The CDR3 DNA follows: TGTGCCATCAGTGAGACGAGCTCCTATAATTCACCCCTCCACTTT. Amino acids: CAISETSSYNSPLHF.

This clone turned up a few times. The chain employs TRBV19 and TRBJ1-4, with TRBD1 matching 8 bases. The CDR3 spans 14 residues. Germline CDR1 reads LNHDA; CDR2 reads SQIVND (reference sequence). V dropped 4 bases and J dropped 4; count of bases not matched to a gene: 2. The CDR3 nucleotides are TGTGCCAGTAGTAAGACAGGGGATAATGAAAAACTGTTTTTT. Translated: CASSKTGDNEKLFF. The entire variable domain, with the rest obtained from reference TRBV19 and TRBJ1-4, is as follows: DGGITQSPKYLFRKEGQNVTLSCEQNLNHDAMYWYRQDPGQGLRLIYYSQIVNDFQKGDIAEGYSVSREKKESFPLTVTSAQKNPTAFYLCASSKTGDNEKLFFGSGTQLSVL.

This clone was counted only a few times. The chain couples TRBV5-4 to TRBJ1-1; D not certain. Germline-derived CDR1 and CDR2 are SGHNT and YYREEE (reference sequence). The germline V and J ends were trimmed by 9 bases and 0 bases, with 6 bases remaining between them. The CDR3 contains 11 residues. CDR3 sequence: CATYLNTEAFF. In DNA form, the CDR3 reads TGTGCCACATACTTGAACACTGAAGCTTTCTTT.

The chain links TRBV6-2 or TRBV6-3 to TRBJ1-5; the D is unclear. Germline lookup yields CDR1 MNHEY and CDR2 SVGEGT. The CDR3 runs to 13 residues. With 2 bases removed from V and 4 bases from J, the gap between germline ends came to 6 bases. DNA of the CDR3: TGTGCCAGCAGTTACGCGATAAATCAGCCCCAGCATTTT. Translation: CASSYAINQPQHF.

This clone was seen only once. The gene calls are TRBV29-1 and TRBJ2-1, with 9 bases fitting TRBD1. V was clipped by 2 bases and J by 2 bases; unmatched bases: 4. The CDR3 spans 15 residues. Germline lookup yields CDR1 SQVTM and CDR2 ANQGSEA. The CDR3 DNA follows: TGCAGCGTTGAATGGGGGGACAGGGCCTACAATGAGCAGTTCTTC. Its translation is CSVEWGDRAYNEQFF.

The rearrangement uses TRBV7-2 and TRBJ2-3, with TRBD2 matching over 9 bases. The CDR3 runs 15 residues. Germline V gene sequence: CDR1 SGHTA, CDR2 FQGNSA. The ends lost 8 bases at V and 1 base at J; junction bases unmatched: 7. CDR3 sequence (DNA): TGTGCCAGCCTCCGGGCTAGCGGGGGCACAGATACGCAGTATTTT. Translation: CASLRASGGTDTQYF.

The chain recombines TRBV9 with TRBJ2-5; D remains unclear. Trimming cost V 4 bases and J 7 bases, with 14 bases left between them. Germline V gene sequence: CDR1 SGDLS, CDR2 YYNGEE. The CDR3 is 13 residues long. The CDR3 reads CASSSPLARTQYF. In DNA form, the CDR3 reads TGTGCCAGCAGCTCACCTCTGGCACGGACCCAGTACTTC.

The rearrangement uses TRBV4-3 and TRBJ1-6; D uncertain. Between the trimmed V and J ends, which lost 0 bases and 9 bases, there was a span of 6 bases. CDR3 size: 13 residues. Germline V gene sequence: CDR1 LGHNA, CDR2 YSLEER. The CDR3 loop is CASSQDSGSPLHF. DNA of the CDR3: TGCGCCAGCAGCCAAGATAGCGGTTCACCCCTCCACTTT.

The rearrangement links TRBV6-5 to TRBJ2-2; tentative D call: TRBD2 (5 bases). The germline V and J ends were trimmed by 2 bases and 9 bases, with 10 bases remaining between them. Germline V gene lookup returns CDR1 MNHEY and CDR2 SVGAGI. The CDR3 length is 13 residues. The CDR3 DNA reads TGTGCCAGCAGTTACACAGAGGGCCGGGAGCTGTTTTTT. This gives the protein CASSYTEGRELFF.

The J gene is TRBJ1-4, the V gene TRBV20-1; TRBD1 is a possible D gene (6 bases). The CDR3 runs to 13 residues. CDR1 DFQATT and CDR2 SNEGSKA come from the germline V gene (reference sequence). V was clipped by 3 bases and J by 3 bases, with 8 bases between them. The DNA of the CDR3 is TGCAGTGCTAGTGGGGGGCCTAATGAAAAACTGTTTTTT. As protein: CSASGGPNEKLFF.

There are a few counts of this clone. This chain links TRBV9 with TRBJ1-6; TRBD1 matches at 7 bases. With V trimmed by 0 bases and J by 0 bases, 12 bases remained unmatched. The CDR3 loop spans 20 amino acids. The germline CDR1 and CDR2 sequences are SGDLS and YYNGEE. The CDR3, as DNA: TGTGCCAGCAGCGTAGCTGAAGGGGGCACCCGGGGCTCCTATAATTCACCCCTCCACTTT. It specifies CASSVAEGGTRGSYNSPLHF.

The chain joins TRBV5-1 to TRBJ1-2; TRBD1 aligns across 9 bases. This CDR3 has 15 amino acids. CDR1 is SGHRS and CDR2 is YFSETQ in the germline V gene. The junction had 7 bases not matched to a gene; V was cut back by 3 bases and J by 4 bases. For the CDR3, the DNA is TGCGCCAGCAGCTCGACGGGACAGGGATCCTATGGCTACACCTTC. Its translation is CASSSTGQGSYGYTF.

V gene TRBV4-2 combines with J gene TRBJ2-7; possible D gene TRBD1, 6 bases. V was pared by 1 base and J by 3 bases, with 13 bases between. The CDR3 runs 15 residues. From germline, CDR1 is LGHNA and CDR2 YNFKEQ. This chain's CDR3 is CASSQGVAGVYEQYF. The CDR3, as DNA: TGTGCCAGCAGCCAAGGAGTGGCAGGGGTCTACGAGCAGTACTTC.

The CDR3 nucleotides are TGTGCCAGCACTAGCGGGGGGTTTAATGAGCAGTTCTTC. This translates into CASTSGGFNEQFF. This rearrangement joins TRBV6-5 to TRBJ2-1; 11 bases fit TRBD2. The length of the CDR3 is 13 residues. The J segment lost 7 bases and the V segment lost 7 bases, leaving 3 bases of the junction unmatched. Germline CDR1 reads MNHEY; CDR2 reads SVGAGI.

The rearrangement uses TRBV6-5 and TRBJ1-2; the D gene is possibly TRBD1 (6 bases). This CDR3 is 12 amino acids long. The germline V gene encodes CDR1 MNHEY and CDR2 SVGAGI. The V and J ends lost 8 bases and 1 base respectively, with 8 bases between them. The DNA for the CDR3 is TGTGCCAGCCAGGGGAGTAACTATGGCTACACCTTC. This translates into CASQGSNYGYTF.

This clone was seen only once. The chain has TRBV5-1 and TRBJ2-5, with 12 nucleotides matching TRBD1. The CDR3 runs to 18 residues. V shed 4 bases, J shed 0 bases, and the junction held 10 bases outside the gene matches. Germline CDR1 is SGHRS and CDR2 is YFSETQ. Here the CDR3 reads CASSLGTGGLLYQETQYF. DNA of the CDR3: TGCGCCAGCAGCCTTGGGACAGGGGGCCTCCTTTACCAAGAGACCCAGTACTTC.

The genes are TRBV6-5 and TRBJ1-2; tentative D call: TRBD1 (6 bases). The CDR3 extends over 13 amino acids. V lost 6 bases, J lost 6 bases, and 14 bases lay in between. CDR1 and CDR2 (germline): MNHEY, SVGAGI. The CDR3 here is CASSQGGVNGYTF. The DNA for the CDR3 is TGTGCCAGCAGCCAAGGGGGGGTCAATGGCTACACCTTC.

The V and J genes are TRBV7-2 and TRBJ2-6; possibly TRBD1 for D (6 bases). The germline gives CDR1 SGHTA, CDR2 FQGNSA. The CDR3 runs 15 residues. With 4 bases removed from V and 2 bases from J, the gap between germline ends came to 9 bases. CDR3 bases: TGTGCCAGCAGCTCAACAGGGACTGGGGCCAACGTCCTGACTTTC. Protein sequence: CASSSTGTGANVLTF.

The chain recombines TRBV7-9 with TRBJ2-3, with D possibly TRBD2 on 5 matching bases. Germline lookup yields CDR1 SEHNR and CDR2 FQNEAQ (reference sequence). The CDR3 is 13 amino acids. Trimming removed 10 bases from V and 6 bases from J, with 17 bases in between. CDR3 nucleotide sequence: TGTGCCACCCTGGGGAGCAGTTCCGATACGCAGTATTTT. As protein: CATLGSSSDTQYF.